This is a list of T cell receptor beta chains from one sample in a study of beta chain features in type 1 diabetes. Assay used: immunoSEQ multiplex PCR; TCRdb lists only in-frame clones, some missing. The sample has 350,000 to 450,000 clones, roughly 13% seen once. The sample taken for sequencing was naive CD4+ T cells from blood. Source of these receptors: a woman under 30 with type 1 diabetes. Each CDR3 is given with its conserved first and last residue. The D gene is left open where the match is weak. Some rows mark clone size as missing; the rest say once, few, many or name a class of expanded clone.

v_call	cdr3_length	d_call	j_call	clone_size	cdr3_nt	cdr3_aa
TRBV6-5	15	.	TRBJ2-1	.	TGTGCCAGCAGTTACGGTGGGAGGTCCTACAATGAGCAGTTCTTC	CASSYGGRSYNEQFF
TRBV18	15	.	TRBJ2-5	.	TGTGCCAGCTCACCTGTGCTAGCCGACAAAGAGACCCAGTACTTC	CASSPVLADKETQYF
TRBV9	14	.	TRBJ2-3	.	TGTGCCAGCAGCGTTCAGGAACCGCAAGATACGCAGTATTTT	CASSVQEPQDTQYF
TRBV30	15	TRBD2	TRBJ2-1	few	TGTGCCTGGAGTGTAGGCCTTGTGGGGGGGAATGAGCAGTTCTTC	CAWSVGLVGGNEQFF
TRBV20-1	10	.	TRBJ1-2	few	TGCAGTGCTAAGACTGGAGGCTACACCTTC	CSAKTGGYTF
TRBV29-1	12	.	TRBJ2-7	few	TGCAGCGTTTCCGACACCCCCTACGAGCAGTACTTC	CSVSDTPYEQYF
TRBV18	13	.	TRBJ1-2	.	TGTGCCAGCTCACCTAACGATCTTCAGGGCTACACCTTC	CASSPNDLQGYTF
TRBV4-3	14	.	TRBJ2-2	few	TGCGCCAGCAGCCAAGAAGCGGGCGGCGGGGAGCTGTTTTTT	CASSQEAGGGELFF
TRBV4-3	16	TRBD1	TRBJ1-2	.	TGCGCCAGCAGCCCGTATACTGGAACAGGGGGTTATGGCTACACCTTC	CASSPYTGTGGYGYTF
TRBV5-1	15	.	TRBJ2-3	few	TGCGCCAGCAGCCTCGGGACACGTGAAACAGATACGCAGTATTTT	CASSLGTRETDTQYF
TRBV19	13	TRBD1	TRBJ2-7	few	TGTGCCAGTAGATTGGGACAGTCCTACGAGCAGTACTTC	CASRLGQSYEQYF
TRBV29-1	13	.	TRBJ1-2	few	TGCAGCGCGGGGGGAACAGGAGACTATGGCTACACCTTC	CSAGGTGDYGYTF
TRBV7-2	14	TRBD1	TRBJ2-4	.	TGTGCCAGCAGGGGACAGGGGGCCTCTACCATTCAGTACTTC	CASRGQGASTIQYF
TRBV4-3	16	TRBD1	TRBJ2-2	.	TGCGCCAGCAGCCTGAGAGGGACAGCGAACACCGGGGAGCTGTTTTTT	CASSLRGTANTGELFF
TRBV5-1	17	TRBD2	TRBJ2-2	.	TGCGCCAGCAGCTTGAAGCTAGCGGGAGATAATACCGGGGAGCTGTTTTTT	CASSLKLAGDNTGELFF
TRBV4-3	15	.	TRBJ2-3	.	TGCGCCAGCAGCCAAGACTTGAGGGAGACAGATACGCAGTATTTT	CASSQDLRETDTQYF
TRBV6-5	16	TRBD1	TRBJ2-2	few	TGTGCCAGCAGTTACTCGCGAAGGGGGCGCGCCGGGGAGCTGTTTTTT	CASSYSRRGRAGELFF
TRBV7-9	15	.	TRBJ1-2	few	TGTGCCAGCAGCTTAGCGGTCAGGGTGATGAGTGGCTACACCTTC	CASSLAVRVMSGYTF
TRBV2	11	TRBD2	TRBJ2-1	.	TGTGCCAGCACCTCCGGGGGGGAGCAGTTCTTC	CASTSGGEQFF
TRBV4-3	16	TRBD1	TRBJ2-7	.	TGCGCCAGCAGCCAAGAACCGGGACAGGCTTCCGACGAGCAGTACTTC	CASSQEPGQASDEQYF
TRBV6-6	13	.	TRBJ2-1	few	TGTGCCAGCGGGGCAGGGACCTACAATGAGCAGTTCTTC	CASGAGTYNEQFF
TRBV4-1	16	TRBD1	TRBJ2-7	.	TGCGCCAGCAGCGAACTCACGGGACAGGGGCGACACGAGCAGTACTTC	CASSELTGQGRHEQYF
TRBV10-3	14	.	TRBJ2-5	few	TGTGCCATCAGTGATCCTAGGATCCAAGAGACCCAGTACTTC	CAISDPRIQETQYF
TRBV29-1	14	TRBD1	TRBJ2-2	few	TGCAGCGTCGGGGGGACAGGGTCGGGCGGGGAGCTGTTTTTT	CSVGGTGSGGELFF
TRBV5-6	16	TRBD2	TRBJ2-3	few	TGTGCCAGCAGCTTGGTCCTAGCGGGAGGAACAGATACGCAGTATTTT	CASSLVLAGGTDTQYF
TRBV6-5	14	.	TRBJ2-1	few	TGTGCCAGCAGTCTCAACAGGGCTTACAATGAGCAGTTCTTC	CASSLNRAYNEQFF